Listed below are T cell receptor beta chains from one sample, sequenced in a study of cytomegalovirus exposure and HLA in healthy donors. Method: immunoSEQ multiplex PCR; TCRdb's copy keeps in-frame clones and lacks some. The sample table sets out fewer than 200,000 clones. Sequences were obtained from PBMCs. These receptors were collected from a woman aged 55-69 years in good health and CMV-seronegative. CDR3s include the opening cysteine and the closing phenylalanine or tryptophan. The D gene is left open where the match is weak.

J | D | V | CDR3 | DNA
TRBJ2-1 | TRBD2 | TRBV18 | CASSPLLAGVPNEQFF | TGTGCCAGCTCACCACTCCTAGCGGGAGTACCTAATGAGCAGTTCTTC
TRBJ1-5 | TRBD1 | TRBV6-6 | CASSGGQGDQPQHF | TGTGCCAGCAGTGGGGGACAGGGGGACCAGCCCCAGCATTTT
TRBJ1-4 | . | TRBV5-4 | CASSLDSAATNEKLFF | TGTGCCAGCAGCTTGGACTCAGCGGCGACTAATGAAAAACTGTTTTTT
TRBJ2-7 | . | TRBV7-9 | CASSQQEGTYEQYF | TGTGCCAGCAGCCAGCAGGAGGGAACCTACGAGCAGTACTTC
TRBJ1-1 | . | TRBV10-1 | CASSRSNGVNTEAFF | TGCGCCAGCTCGCGTTCTAACGGGGTTAACACTGAAGCTTTCTTT
TRBJ1-1 | TRBD1 | TRBV19 | CASRVTGALLEAFF | TGTGCCAGTAGGGTGACAGGGGCACTTCTTGAAGCTTTCTTT
TRBJ1-2 | . | TRBV19 | CASSPEAFRGYTF | TGTGCCAGTTCCCCTGAAGCGTTCCGCGGCTACACCTTC
TRBJ2-2 | TRBD1 | TRBV25-1 | CASTRQGVGGELFF | TGTGCCAGCACCCGACAGGGGGTTGGCGGGGAGCTGTTTTTT
TRBJ2-1 | . | TRBV5-1 | CASSLGSAVYNEQFF | TGCGCCAGCAGCTTGGGTAGCGCCGTTTACAATGAGCAGTTCTTC
TRBJ2-2 | . | TRBV18 | CASSPTYQGTGELFF | TGTGCCAGCTCACCGACGTATCAGGGGACCGGGGAGCTGTTTTTT
TRBJ1-6 | TRBD1 | TRBV19 | CASSPTGDKHRSPLHF | TGTGCCAGTAGTCCTACAGGGGACAAGCACCGGTCACCCCTCCACTTT
TRBJ2-5 | TRBD1 | TRBV6-5 | CASSPGRGETQYF | TGTGCCAGCAGTCCCGGCAGGGGGGAGACCCAGTACTTC
TRBJ2-1 | . | TRBV7-8 | CASSLTWTYYNEQFF | TGTGCCAGCAGCCTCACCTGGACTTACTACAATGAGCAGTTCTTC
TRBJ2-1 | . | TRBV11-1 | CASSLELTYNEQFF | TGTGCCAGCAGCTTAGAACTAACGTACAATGAGCAGTTCTTC
TRBJ2-7 | . | TRBV19 | CASNNGVGDGREQYF | TGTGCCAGTAACAATGGAGTAGGGGATGGTCGCGAGCAGTACTTC
TRBJ2-3 | . | TRBV29-1 | CSVEPVGEDTDTQYF | TGCAGCGTTGAACCCGTTGGGGAGGACACAGATACGCAGTATTTT
TRBJ1-1 | TRBD1 | TRBV19 | CASSIIGTGGSEAFF | TGTGCCAGTAGTATTATTGGGACAGGGGGTTCAGAAGCTTTCTTT
TRBJ1-4 | . | TRBV15 | CATSRDGNEKLFF | TGTGCCACCAGCAGAGACGGGAATGAAAAACTGTTTTTT
TRBJ1-1 | . | TRBV5-4 | CASSDLGDGDTEAFF | TGTGCCAGCAGCGACCTCGGGGATGGGGACACTGAAGCTTTCTTT
TRBJ1-4 | . | TRBV5-1 | CASSLELTTGYNEKLFF | TGCGCCAGCAGCTTGGAGTTAACTACAGGGTATAATGAAAAACTGTTTTTT
TRBJ1-2 | . | TRBV7-9 | CASSPIFGF | TGTGCCAGCAGCCCCATCTTCGGCTTC
TRBJ2-3 | TRBD2 | TRBV5-1 | CASSLVTSGTNTDTQYF | TGCGCCAGCAGCTTGGTAACTAGCGGAACTAACACAGATACGCAGTATTTT
TRBJ2-1 | TRBD2 | TRBV7-7 | CASSLRLAGDNEQFF | TGTGCCAGCAGCTTACGACTAGCGGGAGACAATGAGCAGTTCTTC
TRBJ2-4 | . | TRBV2 | CASSEDGGAKNIQYF | TGTGCCAGCAGTGAAGACGGAGGAGCCAAAAACATTCAGTACTTC
TRBJ1-5 | . | TRBV5-1 | CASSLEQVSNQPQHF | TGCGCCAGCAGCTTGGAGCAGGTCAGCAATCAGCCCCAGCATTTT
TRBJ2-1 | . | TRBV9 | CASSVGVSYEQFF | TGTGCCAGCAGCGTCGGTGTAAGTTATGAGCAGTTCTTC
TRBJ2-7 | TRBD1 | TRBV5-6 | CASSVLTGGIHEQYF | TGTGCCAGCAGCGTCCTGACAGGGGGTATCCACGAGCAGTACTTC
TRBJ2-7 | TRBD2 | TRBV6-5 | CASSYGLAGVNEQYF | TGTGCCAGCAGTTACGGGCTAGCGGGAGTAAACGAGCAGTACTTC
TRBJ2-1 | . | TRBV30 | CAWRQAGYNEQFF | TGTGCCTGGCGGCAGGCGGGGTACAATGAGCAGTTCTTC
TRBJ2-7 | TRBD1 | TRBV4-1 | CASSQAWTGGYEQYF | TGCGCCAGCAGCCAGGCTTGGACAGGGGGCTACGAGCAGTACTTC
TRBJ1-3 | TRBD1 | TRBV5-4 | CASSSRDRDYYSGNTIYF | TGTGCCAGCAGCTCCCGGGACAGAGACTATTACTCTGGAAACACCATATATTTT
TRBJ1-3 | . | TRBV7-9 | CASTPLYSGNTIYF | TGTGCCAGCACCCCCCTATATTCTGGAAACACCATATATTTT
TRBJ1-2 | TRBD1 | TRBV27 | CASSSQLGTGPYGYTF | TGTGCCAGCAGTTCACAACTCGGGACAGGCCCCTATGGCTACACCTTC
TRBJ1-5 | . | TRBV7-2 | CASSLGRAYNQPQHF | TGTGCCAGCAGCTTAGGCAGGGCTTACAATCAGCCCCAGCATTTT
TRBJ1-6 | TRBD1 | TRBV9 | CASSVGGGTGPTLHF | TGTGCCAGCAGCGTAGGAGGAGGGACAGGGCCGACCCTCCACTTT
TRBJ1-1 | . | TRBV7-3 | CASSLRGSEAFF | TGTGCCAGCAGCTTACGGGGATCGGAAGCTTTCTTT
TRBJ2-7 | . | TRBV21-1 | CASSITGGYF | TGTGCCAGCAGCATTACAGGGGGCTACTTC
TRBJ1-4 | . | TRBV29-1 | CSVEGLGSEKLFF | TGCAGCGTTGAAGGGCTGGGGAGTGAAAAACTGTTTTTT
TRBJ1-3 | . | TRBV12-2 | CASRSGTGGNTIYF | TGTGCAAGTCGCTCAGGGACAGGGGGAAACACCATATATTTT
TRBJ2-5 | TRBD1 | TRBV6-5 | CASKHRGEETQYF | TGTGCCAGCAAACACAGGGGCGAAGAGACCCAGTACTTC
TRBJ2-7 | . | TRBV2 | CASSEAKWGGEQYF | TGTGCCAGCAGTGAAGCTAAGTGGGGAGGCGAGCAGTACTTC
TRBJ2-1 | TRBD1 | TRBV9 | CASSSNRDRGRGSYNEQFF | TGTGCCAGCAGCTCGAACCGGGACAGGGGGCGAGGGTCCTACAATGAGCAGTTCTTC
TRBJ1-5 | . | TRBV4-1 | CASSPSPYQPQHF | TGCGCCAGCAGCCCCAGTCCGTATCAGCCCCAGCATTTT
TRBJ2-5 | . | TRBV7-9 | CASSVRDQETQYF | TGTGCCAGCAGCGTCAGGGACCAAGAGACCCAGTACTTC
TRBJ2-7 | . | TRBV25-1 | CASSVPGFTYEQYF | TGTGCCAGCAGTGTCCCAGGGTTCACCTACGAGCAGTACTTC
TRBJ1-1 | . | TRBV5-1 | CASRKGMNTEAFF | TGCGCCAGCAGGAAGGGGATGAACACTGAAGCTTTCTTT
TRBJ2-7 | TRBD2 | TRBV4-1 | CASSQDRLAGYEQYF | TGCGCCAGCAGCCAAGACCGACTAGCGGGCTACGAGCAGTACTTC
TRBJ1-4 | . | TRBV9 | CASSVAGADYEKLFF | TGTGCCAGCAGCGTAGCTGGGGCCGATTATGAAAAACTGTTTTTT
TRBJ2-1 | TRBD1 | TRBV27 | CASRSGTGSNEQFF | TGTGCCAGCAGATCTGGGACAGGGTCTAATGAGCAGTTCTTC
TRBJ2-4 | TRBD1 | TRBV2 | CASSAGTGGSIQYF | TGTGCCAGCAGTGCCGGGACAGGGGGTAGCATTCAGTACTTC
TRBJ1-1 | . | TRBV4-1 | CASSQEGLSSAFF | TGCGCCAGCAGCCAAGAGGGACTTTCTTCAGCTTTCTTT
TRBJ2-5 | TRBD2 | TRBV6-1 | CASSAQTMAGGRETQYF | TGTGCCAGCAGTGCCCAAACAATGGCGGGGGGCAGAGAGACCCAGTACTTC
TRBJ1-2 | TRBD1 | TRBV28 | CASSPLTGSGYTF | TGTGCCAGCAGTCCCTTGACAGGGTCTGGCTACACCTTC
TRBJ2-2 | TRBD1 | TRBV10-3 | CATMPTTGTGVGGELFF | TGTGCCACCATGCCGACCACCGGGACAGGGGTGGGTGGGGAGCTGTTTTTT
TRBJ2-7 | . | TRBV30 | CAWSGRGFYEQYF | TGTGCCTGGAGTGGGCGCGGTTTCTACGAGCAGTACTTC